Below, 26 T cell receptor beta chains from the same sample are listed, as sequenced in a study of blood T cell repertoires in COVID-19. Profiling relied on immunoSEQ multiplex PCR, and the TCRdb table lists in-frame clones only, not all of them. This table has some 160,000 clones, roughly 77% appearing once. The material sequenced was peripheral blood. All receptors come from a man between 60 and 75 years old with acute or convalescent COVID-19.

In this sample, this clone turned up a few times. The chain joins TRBV23-1 to TRBJ2-7; 10 nucleotides line up with TRBD1. TRBV23-1 is annotated as an ORF whose role is uncertain. V dropped 6 bases and J dropped 3; count of bases not matched to a gene: 5. The CDR3 runs to 14 residues. CDR3 region: CASRQGQGCYEQYF. CDR3 DNA sequence: TGCGCCAGCAGGCAGGGACAGGGGTGCTACGAGCAGTACTTC.

The CDR3: CASSPGQGAKTGNTIYF. The CDR3 DNA follows: TGCGCCAGCAGCCCGGGACAGGGGGCAAAAACTGGAAACACCATATATTTT. V and J are TRBV5-1 and TRBJ1-3, with 12 nucleotides matching TRBD1. Germline V CDR1 and CDR2: SGHRS, YFSETQ. The CDR3 contains 17 residues. The ends lost 4 bases at V and 2 bases at J; junction bases unmatched: 7. Based on the CDR3 plus reference TRBV5-1 and TRBJ1-3, the full variable domain is KAGVTQTPRYLIKTRGQQVTLSCSPISGHRSVSWYQQTPGQGLQFLFEYFSETQRNKGNFPGRFSGRQFSNSRSEMNVSTLELGDSALYLCASSPGQGAKTGNTIYFGEGSWLTVV.

This rearrangement joins TRBV6-5 to TRBJ1-6; possible D gene TRBD1, 5 bases. The CDR3 runs 14 residues. The V end was cut by 10 bases, the J end by 3 bases, with 13 bases between. Germline V gene sequence: CDR1 MNHEY, CDR2 SVGAGI. The CDR3 DNA follows: TGTGCCACCAGGGCCGACAGCTATAATTCACCCCTCCACTTT. Translating it yields CATRADSYNSPLHF.

This rearrangement joins TRBV28 to TRBJ1-2; 10 bases agree with TRBD1. This CDR3 comprises 14 residues. Germline V lookup: CDR1 MDHEN, CDR2 SYDVKM. V lost 8 bases and J lost 4; bases outside the gene matches: 7. The DNA of the CDR3 is TGTGCCAGCTTAGACGGGACAGGGGCCTATGGCTACACCTTC. It codes for CASLDGTGAYGYTF.

The chain links TRBV19 to TRBJ2-4, with D perhaps matching TRBD1 (5 bases). Germline values: CDR1 LNHDA, CDR2 SQIVND (reference sequence). The CDR3 runs to 14 residues. Trimming stripped 6 bases from V and 8 bases from J, with 17 bases between. The DNA of the CDR3 is TGTGCCAGTAGCAGGGAATGGGGCGTGGACATTCAGTACTTC. Encoded protein: CASSREWGVDIQYF. Variable domain in full (rest from reference TRBV19 and TRBJ2-4): DGGITQSPKYLFRKEGQNVTLSCEQNLNHDAMYWYRQDPGQGLRLIYYSQIVNDFQKGDIAEGYSVSREKKESFPLTVTSAQKNPTAFYLCASSREWGVDIQYFGAGTRLSVL.

V usage is TRBV29-1 and J usage is TRBJ1-1; D is unresolved. Trimming took off 4 bases at V and 2 bases at J, with 11 bases between the two ends. There are 13 residues in the CDR3. Germline CDR1 reads SQVTM; CDR2 reads ANQGSEA. The CDR3 sequence: CSVVKNLNTEAFF. The CDR3 DNA sequence: TGCAGCGTTGTGAAGAACCTAAACACTGAAGCTTTCTTT.

V usage is TRBV6-6 and J usage is TRBJ1-5; D remains ambiguous. CDR1 is MNHNY and CDR2 is SVGAGI in the germline V gene (reference sequence). This CDR3 region has 13 residues. CDR3 DNA sequence: TGTGCTAGCGGAGGGTGGTTAGATCAGCCCCAGCATTTT. It codes for CASGGWLDQPQHF.

The chain recombines TRBV23-1 with TRBJ2-2; 8 nucleotides align to TRBD1. TRBV23-1 is given ORF status, its function remaining uncertain. The CDR3 runs to 17 residues. The J segment lost 2 bases and the V segment lost 5 bases, leaving 10 bases of the junction unmatched. DNA for the CDR3: TGCGCCAGCAGTAAACCTAAGGACAGGGAAAACACCGGGGAGCTGTTTTTT. Encoded protein: CASSKPKDRENTGELFF.

This clone was seen once. The chain links TRBV15 to TRBJ2-5, with unresolved D. The CDR3 has 13 residues. Deletions cut 0 bases from V and 5 bases from J, with 7 bases between. Germline V gene sequence: CDR1 LNHNV, CDR2 YYDKDF (reference sequence). The CDR3 is CATSRDLGETQYF. CDR3 nucleotide sequence: TGTGCCACCAGCAGAGATCTCGGGGAGACCCAGTACTTC.

The V gene is TRBV13, the J gene TRBJ2-7, with TRBD1 matching 7 bases. The CDR3 has 14 amino acids. Per germline, CDR1 PRHDT and CDR2 FYEKMQ (reference sequence). V was clipped by 4 bases and J by 7 bases; unmatched bases: 10. For the CDR3, the DNA is TGTGCCAGCAGCTCGGACCAGGGGGTCCGGGAGCAGTACTTC. Its protein product is CASSSDQGVREQYF. Full variable domain (rest looked up from reference TRBV13 and TRBJ2-7): AAGVIQSPRHLIKEKRETATLKCYPIPRHDTVYWYQQGPGQDPQFLISFYEKMQSDKGSIPDRFSAQQFSDYHSELNMSSLELGDSALYFCASSSDQGVREQYFGPGTRLTVT.

This sequence joins TRBV9 and TRBJ2-3; D uncertain. Germline V gene lookup returns CDR1 SGDLS and CDR2 YYNGEE. V lost 4 bases, J lost 4 bases, and 7 bases lay in between. The length of the CDR3 is 12 residues. CDR3 loop: CASSTRSDTQYF. DNA of the CDR3: TGTGCCAGCAGCACTCGCTCAGATACGCAGTATTTT.

The V and J genes are TRBV5-1 and TRBJ2-7; 10 bases line up with TRBD2. Germline lookup yields CDR1 SGHRS and CDR2 YFSETQ. With 4 bases clipped from V and 4 bases from J, the junction kept 8 bases outside the gene matches. The CDR3 length is 15 residues. The CDR3 sequence is CASSPGLAYDYEQYF. The CDR3 nucleotides are TGCGCCAGCAGCCCGGGACTAGCGTATGATTACGAGCAGTACTTC.

The chain combines TRBV30 with TRBJ1-4; TRBD1 matches 9 bases. The germline CDR1 and CDR2 sequences are GTSNPN and SVGIG (reference sequence). The CDR3 runs 14 residues. With 0 bases clipped from V and 8 bases from J, the junction kept 4 bases outside the gene matches. The CDR3 protein is CAWSVQGALEKLFF. Here the CDR3 DNA reads TGTGCCTGGAGTGTACAGGGGGCTCTGGAAAAACTGTTTTTT.

This rearrangement joins TRBV5-1 to TRBJ2-7; 13 bases map to TRBD2. This CDR3 contains 15 residues. From germline, CDR1 is SGHRS and CDR2 YFSETQ. V gave up 4 bases and J gave up 5 bases; unmatched junction bases: 6. Here the CDR3 DNA reads TGCGCCAGCAGCACGACTAGCGGGAGGATAAACGAGCAGTACTTC. Translating it yields CASSTTSGRINEQYF. Drawing the rest from reference TRBV5-1 and TRBJ2-7, the complete variable domain is KAGVTQTPRYLIKTRGQQVTLSCSPISGHRSVSWYQQTPGQGLQFLFEYFSETQRNKGNFPGRFSGRQFSNSRSEMNVSTLELGDSALYLCASSTTSGRINEQYFGPGTRLTVT.

The chain joins TRBV19 to TRBJ2-5; tentative D call: TRBD1 (6 bases). CDR1 and CDR2 (germline): LNHDA, SQIVND (reference sequence). V was trimmed by 8 bases and J by 0 bases, leaving 10 bases between them. The CDR3 runs 13 residues. The CDR3 is CASRGQYQETQYF. The DNA of the CDR3 is TGTGCCAGTCGAGGACAGTACCAAGAGACCCAGTACTTC.

This chain connects TRBV24-1 to TRBJ1-3; D remains unclear. The CDR3 sequence is 13 residues long. V lost 8 bases to trimming and J lost 4 bases, with 11 bases between them. Germline V lookup: CDR1 KGHDR, CDR2 SFDVKD. CDR3 in amino acids: CATMASGGNTIYF. For the CDR3, the DNA is TGTGCCACCATGGCCTCGGGAGGAAACACCATATATTTT.

The chain joins TRBV7-2 to TRBJ2-7; TRBD1 aligns across 7 bases. Germline loops: CDR1 SGHTA, CDR2 FQGNSA. V lost 4 bases, J lost 2 bases, and 14 bases stayed unmatched. The CDR3 covers 17 residues. The DNA for the CDR3 is TGTGCCAGCAGCTCCCCGCCCCTTGGGACAGAGACCTACGAGCAGTACTTC. As protein: CASSSPPLGTETYEQYF.

This clone was counted only a few times. The J gene is TRBJ2-2, the V gene TRBV18; 9 bases match TRBD1. The junction had 8 bases not matched to a gene; V was cut back by 6 bases and J by 9 bases. This CDR3 region has 14 residues. Germline values: CDR1 KGHSH, CDR2 LQKENI. DNA of the CDR3: TGTGCCAGCTCTCCGGGACAGGGTGCCCGGGAGCTGTTTTTT. Its translation is CASSPGQGARELFF.

The chain joins TRBV11-1 to TRBJ2-6, with a tentative D call TRBD2 (5 bases). The germline V gene encodes CDR1 SGHAT and CDR2 FQDESV (reference sequence). The germline V and J ends were trimmed by 7 bases and 3 bases, with 13 bases remaining between them. The CDR3 has 15 residues. CDR3 in DNA: TGTGCCAGCACCTTTTCGAGGGTTGGGGCCAACGTCCTGACTTTC. The encoded protein is CASTFSRVGANVLTF.

This sequence joins TRBV7-2 and TRBJ2-1, with 7 positions matching TRBD2. The CDR3 is made up of 16 amino acids. J lost 2 bases, V lost 1 base, and 5 bases had no gene match. Germline V gives CDR1 SGHTA, CDR2 FQGNSA. The CDR3 coding sequence is TGTGCCAGCAGCTTAGGCGGGAGTGTGACCTACAATGAGCAGTTCTTC. Translation gives CASSLGGSVTYNEQFF. The full variable domain, completed using reference TRBV7-2 and TRBJ2-1, is GAGVSQSPSNKVTEKGKDVELRCDPISGHTALYWYRQSLGQGLEFLIYFQGNSAPDKSGLPSDRFSAERTGGSVSTLTIQRTQQEDSAVYLCASSLGGSVTYNEQFFGPGTRLTVL.

The chain has TRBV7-2 and TRBJ2-1; 8 nucleotides line up with TRBD2. There are 16 residues in the CDR3. Trimming at V came to 6 bases and at J to 8 bases, leaving 15 bases not matched to a gene. Germline loops: CDR1 SGHTA, CDR2 FQGNSA. The CDR3 coding sequence is TGTGCCAGCAGACGCACCGGGGGGGCGCATTTCGATGAGCAGTTCTTC. This codes for CASRRTGGAHFDEQFF.

The genes are TRBV11-2 and TRBJ1-6, with a tentative D call TRBD1 (6 bases). V was trimmed by 5 bases and J by 9 bases, leaving 23 bases between them. This CDR3 comprises 17 residues. Germline V gene sequence: CDR1 SGHAT, CDR2 FQNNGV. DNA for the CDR3: TGTGCCAGCAGCCCCTGGCAGGGGACACCGGGGGGTTCACCCCTCCACTTT. Translation gives CASSPWQGTPGGSPLHF.

The V gene is TRBV7-9, the J gene TRBJ1-1; possibly TRBD1 for D (6 bases). Germline-derived CDR1 and CDR2 are SEHNR and FQNEAQ (reference sequence). V was trimmed by 4 bases and J by 1 base, leaving 13 bases between them. The CDR3 runs 15 residues. CDR3 residues: CASSWKGVENTEAFF. The CDR3 DNA reads TGTGCCAGCAGCTGGAAGGGGGTTGAGAACACTGAAGCTTTCTTT. Complete variable domain (other parts from reference TRBV7-9 and TRBJ1-1): DTGVSQNPRHKITKRGQNVTFRCDPISEHNRLYWYRQTLGQGPEFLTYFQNEAQLEKSRLLSDRFSAERPKGSFSTLEIQRTEQGDSAMYLCASSWKGVENTEAFFGQGTRLTVV.

This clone has only one observation. The chain links TRBV2 to TRBJ2-7; D unresolved. The CDR3 is 13 amino acids. CDR1 SNHLY and CDR2 FYNNEI come from the germline V gene. V lost 5 bases and J 1 base, leaving 9 bases between the germline ends. The CDR3 DNA sequence: TGTGCCAGCAGTAGAGACAAGTCCTACGAGCAGTACTTC. Translated, it gives CASSRDKSYEQYF.

V is TRBV24-1 and J is TRBJ2-3; 11 bases are shared with TRBD1. The CDR3 totals 14 residues. In germline, CDR1 is KGHDR, CDR2 SFDVKD. V trimming: 7 bases; J trimming: 5 bases; junction bases outside the gene matches: 4. Here the CDR3 DNA reads TGTGCCACCAGAGGACAGGGGGCGGGAGATACGCAGTATTTT. This translates into CATRGQGAGDTQYF.

The sample holds a few counts of this clone. V usage is TRBV2 and J usage is TRBJ1-2, with D maybe TRBD1 (6 bases). The CDR3 is made up of 15 amino acids. CDR1 and CDR2 (germline): SNHLY, FYNNEI. V lost 7 bases and J 7 bases, leaving 22 bases between the germline ends. The CDR3 here is CASTLRGREVAGYTF. The CDR3 bases are TGTGCCAGCACTTTAAGGGGGAGGGAGGTAGCTGGCTACACCTTC.